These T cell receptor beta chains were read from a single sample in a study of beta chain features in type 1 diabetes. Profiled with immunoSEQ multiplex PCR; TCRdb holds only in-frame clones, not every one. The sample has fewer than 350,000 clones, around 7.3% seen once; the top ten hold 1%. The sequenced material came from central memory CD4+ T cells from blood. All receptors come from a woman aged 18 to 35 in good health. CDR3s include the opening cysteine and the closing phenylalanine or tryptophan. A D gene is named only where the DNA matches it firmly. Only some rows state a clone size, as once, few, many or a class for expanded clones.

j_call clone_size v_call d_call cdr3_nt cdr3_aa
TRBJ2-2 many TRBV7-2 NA TGTGCCAGCAGCCCGTCTAGCGAGTCCGGGGAGCTGTTTTTT CASSPSSESGELFF
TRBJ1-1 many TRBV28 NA TGTGCCAGCAGTTGGCCGCGCGGGGAAGCTTTCTTT CASSWPRGEAFF
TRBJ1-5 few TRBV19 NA TGTGCCAGCTCCCTGGGGGGGTCTTTTCAGCCCCAGCATTTT CASSLGGSFQPQHF
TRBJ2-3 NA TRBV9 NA TGTGCCAGCAGCGAACAGCTTGGTACGCAGTATTTT CASSEQLGTQYF
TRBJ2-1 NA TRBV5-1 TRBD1 TGCGCCAGCCAACCTCGACAGGGGGGAAATGAGCAGTTCTTC CASQPRQGGNEQFF
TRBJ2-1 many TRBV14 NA TGTGCCAGCAGCGGACCAGGGGCCCAATACAATGAGCAGTTCTTC CASSGPGAQYNEQFF
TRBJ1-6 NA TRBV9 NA TGTGCCAGCAGCGTAGATGACGGCGGGTCACCCCTCCACTTT CASSVDDGGSPLHF
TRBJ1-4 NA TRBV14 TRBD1 TGTGCCAGCAGCTTTCGCCCCAAGACAGGGGGCTTCGACGAAAAACTGTTTTTT CASSFRPKTGGFDEKLFF
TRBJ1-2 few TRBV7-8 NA TGTGCCAGCAGCTTAGCCGGCTCCCAGGGCTACACCTTC CASSLAGSQGYTF
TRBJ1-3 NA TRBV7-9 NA TGTGCCAGCAGCTTAGCGCATATCGGCAAAAACACCATATATTTT CASSLAHIGKNTIYF
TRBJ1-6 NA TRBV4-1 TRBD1 TGCGCCAGCAGCCAGCTACAGGGGGCGCTGGTTAATTCACCCCTCCACTTT CASSQLQGALVNSPLHF
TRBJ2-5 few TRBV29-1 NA TGCAGCGTTGACCCATCAGTATCAGAGACCCAGTACTTC CSVDPSVSETQYF
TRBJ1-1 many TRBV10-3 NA TGTGCCATCAGTGTGGGGGGAACGGCGAACACTGAAGCTTTCTTT CAISVGGTANTEAFF
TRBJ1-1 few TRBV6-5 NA TGTGCCAGCAGTTACTCCCGCACTGAAGCTTTCTTT CASSYSRTEAFF
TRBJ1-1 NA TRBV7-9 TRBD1 TGTGCCAGCAGCTTTCAGGGGGCCCTGAACACTGAAGCTTTCTTT CASSFQGALNTEAFF
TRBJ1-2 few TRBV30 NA TGTGCCTGGACCGTGAGCAGGAACTATGGCTACACCTTC CAWTVSRNYGYTF
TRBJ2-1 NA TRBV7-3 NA TGTGCCAGCAGCTTAAAGTCCGGGACCCCGGAGCAGTTCTTC CASSLKSGTPEQFF
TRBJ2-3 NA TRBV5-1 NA TGCGCCAGCAGCTTGGCTAAGGGGACGGCGCGGGATACGCAGTATTTT CASSLAKGTARDTQYF
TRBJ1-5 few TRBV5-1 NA TGCGCCAGCAGGGACACGGTCGATCAGCCCCAGCATTTT CASRDTVDQPQHF
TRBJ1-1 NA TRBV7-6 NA TGTGCCAGCAGCCCCCGACAGAGAATAAACACTGAAGCTTTCTTT CASSPRQRINTEAFF
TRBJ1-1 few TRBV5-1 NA TGCGCCAGCAGCTTGGCCTACACGATGAACACTGAAGCTTTCTTT CASSLAYTMNTEAFF
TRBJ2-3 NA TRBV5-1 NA TGCGCCAGCAGCTTGGATCTCGGACCCATAAGCACAGATACGCAGTATTTT CASSLDLGPISTDTQYF
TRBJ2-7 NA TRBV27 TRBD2 TGTGCCAGCAGTCCACTAGCGGGATCCTACGAGCAGTACTTC CASSPLAGSYEQYF
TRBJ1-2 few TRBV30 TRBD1 TGTGCCTTCTCCGGGACAGGGATCTATGGCTACACCTTC CAFSGTGIYGYTF
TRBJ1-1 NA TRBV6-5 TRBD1 TGTGCCAGCAGCCTGGACAGGGGGCTTGCAGCTTTCTTT CASSLDRGLAAFF
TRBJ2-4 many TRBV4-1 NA TGCGCCAGCAGCCAAGCAGGAGGACCCAAAAACATTCAGTACTTC CASSQAGGPKNIQYF
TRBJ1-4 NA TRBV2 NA TGTGCCAGCAGTTTGAACAGGGCGGAGAATGAAAAACTGTTTTTT CASSLNRAENEKLFF
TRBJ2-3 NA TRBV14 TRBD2 TGTGCCAGCAGCCACCCCCCGAGCGGGGGCCTCACGTATACGCAGTATTTT CASSHPPSGGLTYTQYF
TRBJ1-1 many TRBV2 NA TGTGCCAGCACAATGAACACTGAAGCTTTCTTT CASTMNTEAFF
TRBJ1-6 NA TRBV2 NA TGTGCCAGCAGTGTATCAACCCTCCACTTT CASSVSTLHF
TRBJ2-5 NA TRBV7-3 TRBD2 TGTGCCAGCAGCCGAGCAGCGGGAGGGGTCCCAAGTGCGACCCAGTACTTC CASSRAAGGVPSATQYF
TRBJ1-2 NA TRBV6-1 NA TGTGCCAGCAGTGTCCAGAGGGAAGGGTTGAGTTATGGCTACACCTTC CASSVQREGLSYGYTF
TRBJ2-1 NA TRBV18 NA TGTGCCAGCTCATCTCAACAGGGCTCCTACAATGAGCAGTTCTTC CASSSQQGSYNEQFF
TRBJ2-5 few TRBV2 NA TGTGCCAGCAGTGGCGGGGAGACCCAGTACTTC CASSGGETQYF
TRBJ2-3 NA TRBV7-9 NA TGTGCCAGCAGCCAAGCCCCTATTACGGCCTTCACAGATACGCAGTATTTT CASSQAPITAFTDTQYF
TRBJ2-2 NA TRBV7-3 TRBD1 TGTGCCAGCAGCTTAAAGGTTCAGGGGGCCGGGGAGCTGTTTTTT CASSLKVQGAGELFF
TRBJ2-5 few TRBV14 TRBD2 TGTGCCAGCAGCCCGGGGGGGTACGGGACCCAGTACTTC CASSPGGYGTQYF
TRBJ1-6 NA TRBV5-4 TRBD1 TGTGCCAGCAGCGGACAGGGGAATAATTCACCCCTCCACTTT CASSGQGNNSPLHF
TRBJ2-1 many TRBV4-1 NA TGCGCCAGCAGCCGACAGGGCGGGGGCTTTGAGCAGTTCTTC CASSRQGGGFEQFF
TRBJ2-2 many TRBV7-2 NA TGTGCCAGCAGCTTCGCAGTGGAGCTGTTTTTT CASSFAVELFF
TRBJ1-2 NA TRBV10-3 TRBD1 TGTGCCATCAGTGAGCGACAGGGATGGGGAGGCTACACCTTC CAISERQGWGGYTF
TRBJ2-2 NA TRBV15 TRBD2 TGTGCCACCAGCAGAACTAGCGGCGACTACACCGGGGAGCTGTTTTTT CATSRTSGDYTGELFF
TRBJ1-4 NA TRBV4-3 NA TGCGCCAGCAGCCAAGAGAGGAGGGGCCTAACCTCAACTAATGAAAAACTGTTTTTT CASSQERRGLTSTNEKLFF
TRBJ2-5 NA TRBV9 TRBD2 TGTGCCAGCAGCGTAGAGGGACTAGCGGAAGAGACCCAGTACTTC CASSVEGLAEETQYF
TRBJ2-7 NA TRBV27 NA TGTGCCAGCAGTCCCCGGACTGTTTCCTACGAGCAGTACTTC CASSPRTVSYEQYF
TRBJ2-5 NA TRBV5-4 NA TGTGCCAGCAGCTTACCCCAAGAGACCCAGTACTTC CASSLPQETQYF